This T cell receptor beta chain was obtained from a study of T cell repertoires in cytomegalovirus infection. From the reads, TCRdb called clonotypes with MiXCR, one entry per CDR3 protein. Of approximately 500,000 distinct CDR3 sequences in the sample, approximately 16% were seen once. This clonotype has more than one count but fewer than ten. Its antigen is currently unknown. The CDR3 consists of 15 residues. Germline assignment: CDR1 MDHEN and CDR2 SYDVKM. V was trimmed by 3 bases and J by 5 bases, leaving 16 bases between them. Study results and limitations: The ex vivo response was dominated by HLA-C-restricted CMV-specific TCR beta clonotypes.

The sample consisted of CD8+ T cells from PBMCs. The chain joins TRBV28 to TRBJ2-5; a weak D match, TRBD2 (5 bases). This sequence was found in a human donor in good health (CMV status not recorded). Some clones in this sample may be carry-over from other donors' samples. As DNA, the CDR3 is TGTGCCAGCAGTTTTCGGGGAGACCTTGAGGAGACCCAGTACTTC. This codes for CASSFRGDLEETQYF. The full variable domain, completed using reference TRBV28 and TRBJ2-5, is DVKVTQSSRYLVKRTGEKVFLECVQDMDHENMFWYRQDPGLGLRLIYFSYDVKMKEKGDIPEGYSVSREKKERFSLILESASTNQTSMYLCASSFRGDLEETQYFGPGTRLLVL.